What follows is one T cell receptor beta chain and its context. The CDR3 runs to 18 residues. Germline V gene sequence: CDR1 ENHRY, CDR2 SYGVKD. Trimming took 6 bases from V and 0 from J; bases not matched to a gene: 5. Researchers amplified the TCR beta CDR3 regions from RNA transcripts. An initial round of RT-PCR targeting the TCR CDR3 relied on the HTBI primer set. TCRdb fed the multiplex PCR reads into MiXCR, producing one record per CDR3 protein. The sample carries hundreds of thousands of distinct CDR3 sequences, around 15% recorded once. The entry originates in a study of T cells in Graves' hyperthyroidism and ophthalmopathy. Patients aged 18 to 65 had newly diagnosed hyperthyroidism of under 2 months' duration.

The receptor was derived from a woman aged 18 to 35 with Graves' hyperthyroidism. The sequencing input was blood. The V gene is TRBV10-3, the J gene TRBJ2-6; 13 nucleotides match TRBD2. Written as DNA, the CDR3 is TGTGCCATCAGGGGACTAGCGGGACCGACCTCTGGGGCCAACGTCCTGACTTTC. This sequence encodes CAIRGLAGPTSGANVLTF.